The rows below give T cell receptor beta chains drawn from one sample of a study of cytomegalovirus exposure and HLA in healthy donors. Data came from immunoSEQ multiplex PCR; TCRdb stores just in-frame clones and leaves some out. This sample has about 180,000 clones; around 75% occur once, and the top ten carry 2.9%. Sequencing input: PBMCs. The receptors were sampled from a male donor in good health and CMV-seronegative. Both conserved end residues are part of each CDR3. Each record gives: J gene, V gene, clone size, CDR3 protein. Clone sizes are given selectively: once, few, many, or a class where the clone is expanded.

>TRBJ2-1|TRBV6-5|few
CASSYWGGGSEQFF
>TRBJ1-5|TRBV6-5|NA
CASSSRQANQPQHF
>TRBJ2-1|TRBV5-4|NA
CASSGGTGQFF
>TRBJ1-1|TRBV19|NA
CASSSGTEAFF
>TRBJ2-7|TRBV4-1|NA
CASSQEGAYPTYEQYF
>TRBJ1-2|TRBV5-1|NA
CASSAGTAEGYTF
>TRBJ2-5|TRBV11-2|NA
CASSYHKETQYF
>TRBJ2-7|TRBV28|NA
CASSWTGVTYEQYF
>TRBJ2-5|TRBV27|once
CASSLSWLGQETQYF
>TRBJ1-1|TRBV7-3|NA
CASSLTGAATEAFF
>TRBJ1-5|TRBV25-1|NA
CASSGPGQPQHF
>TRBJ1-5|TRBV6-5|NA
CASSYRRGQSQPQHF
>TRBJ1-1|TRBV29-1|NA
CSAETGMNTEAFF
>TRBJ1-3|TRBV7-9|NA
CASSLGRPIIGNTIYF
>TRBJ2-1|TRBV4-3|NA
CASSLRVVAGVNEQFF
>TRBJ1-5|TRBV18|NA
CASSPPDRGSGGNQPQHF
>TRBJ1-5|TRBV27|once
CASSLQGGNQPQHF
>TRBJ1-5|TRBV19|few
CASSIGLINQPQHF
>TRBJ2-3|TRBV9|NA
CASSVDIIDTQYF
>TRBJ1-5|TRBV10-1|NA
CASSEAVGGLGNQPQHF
>TRBJ1-1|TRBV28|NA
CASSLARNTEAFF
>TRBJ1-2|TRBV28|NA
CASRQETRGYGYTF
>TRBJ2-3|TRBV30|NA
CAWSVLEAGKTAQYF
>TRBJ2-1|TRBV5-1|NA
CASSLTSGRRDNEQFF
>TRBJ2-3|TRBV18|NA
CASSTSTDTQYF
>TRBJ1-2|TRBV7-2|NA
CASSGGQGYVGYTF
>TRBJ1-1|TRBV6-6|NA
CASSCVWDRVSPEAFF
>TRBJ2-6|TRBV4-3|NA
CASSLVSGANVLTF
>TRBJ1-5|TRBV28|NA
CASSFKGASNQPQHF
>TRBJ1-3|TRBV30|NA
CAWEASGNTIYF
>TRBJ1-5|TRBV6-5|NA
CASSEQAGGQPQHF
>TRBJ2-1|TRBV7-2|NA
CASSLGLAGEGYEQFF
>TRBJ2-2|TRBV19|NA
CASSILAGGTGELFF
>TRBJ1-5|TRBV19|NA
CASNSDRRIGSNQPQHF
>TRBJ1-2|TRBV28|NA
CASSPPGGSEGYTF
>TRBJ2-7|TRBV6-5|few
CASSYDGQGYEQYF
>TRBJ2-2|TRBV10-3|NA
CAIRTDRATTTNTGELFF
>TRBJ2-1|TRBV11-2|NA
CASSLLGGGYNEQFF
>TRBJ2-7|TRBV28|NA
CASSFHGSTYEQYF
>TRBJ2-5|TRBV7-8|NA
CASTSRGPETQYF
>TRBJ2-3|TRBV28|once
CASSLFGRTDTQYF